This T cell receptor beta chain stems from a study of blood T cell repertoires in COVID-19. For the study at large: The samples span acute and convalescent COVID-19 from the United States, Italy and Spain. PBMCs, B-cell-depleted T cells, or T cells provided the cDNA or gDNA that made up the material.

Authors' analysis steps: Amplifying reference gene primers gave estimates of nucleated cell counts. The method was immunoSEQ multiplex PCR; TCRdb's version includes in-frame clones alone and lacks a portion of them. For V, J and clone size, that table is used; D and trimming come from the DNA. The table records roughly 300,000 clones, 87% of them present only once. This CDR3 region has 15 residues. V lost 0 bases to trimming and J lost 5 bases, with 12 bases between them. Germline V lookup: CDR1 LGHNA, CDR2 YNFKEQ. The rearrangement links TRBV4-2 to TRBJ2-3, with D perhaps matching TRBD2 (7 bases). The receptor was derived from a woman in her forties who had recovered from COVID-19. Sequenced: peripheral blood. CDR3 protein: CASSQDPGEGDTQYF. The CDR3 DNA reads TGTGCCAGCAGCCAAGACCCAGGGGAGGGAGATACGCAGTATTTT.